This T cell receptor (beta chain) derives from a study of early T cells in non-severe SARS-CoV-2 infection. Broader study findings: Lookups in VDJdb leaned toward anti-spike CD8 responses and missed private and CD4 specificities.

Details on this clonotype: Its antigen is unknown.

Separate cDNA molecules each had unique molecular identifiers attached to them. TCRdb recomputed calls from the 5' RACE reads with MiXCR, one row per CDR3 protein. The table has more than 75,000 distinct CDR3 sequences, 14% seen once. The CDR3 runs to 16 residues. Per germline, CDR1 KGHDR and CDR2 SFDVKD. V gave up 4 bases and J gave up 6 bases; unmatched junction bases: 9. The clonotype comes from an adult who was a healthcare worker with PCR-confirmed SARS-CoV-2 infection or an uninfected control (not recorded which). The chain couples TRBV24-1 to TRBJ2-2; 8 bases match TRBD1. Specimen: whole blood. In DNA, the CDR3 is TGTGCCACCAGTGACCCGTGGACAGGGAAAGCCGGGGAGCTGTTTTTT. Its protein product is CATSDPWTGKAGELFF.